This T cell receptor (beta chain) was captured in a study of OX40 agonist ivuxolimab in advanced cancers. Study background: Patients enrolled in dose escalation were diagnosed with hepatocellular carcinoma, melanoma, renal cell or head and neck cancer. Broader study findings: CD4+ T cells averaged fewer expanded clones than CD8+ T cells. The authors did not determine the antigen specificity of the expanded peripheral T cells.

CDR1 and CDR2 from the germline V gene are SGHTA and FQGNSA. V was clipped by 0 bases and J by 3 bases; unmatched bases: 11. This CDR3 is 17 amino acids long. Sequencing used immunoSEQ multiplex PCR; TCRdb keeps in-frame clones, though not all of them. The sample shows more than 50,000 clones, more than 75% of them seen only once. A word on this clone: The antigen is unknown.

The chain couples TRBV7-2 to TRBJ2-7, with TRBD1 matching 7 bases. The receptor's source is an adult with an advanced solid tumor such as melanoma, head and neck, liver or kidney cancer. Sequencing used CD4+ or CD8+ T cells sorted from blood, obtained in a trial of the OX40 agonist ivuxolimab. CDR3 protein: CASSLAAPGQLRYEQYF. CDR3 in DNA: TGTGCCAGCAGCTTAGCGGCTCCGGGACAGTTACGCTACGAGCAGTACTTC.